This T cell receptor (beta chain) stems from a study of OX40 agonist ivuxolimab in advanced cancers. The study, taken as a whole, reports: Compared with CD4+, CD8+ T cells on average had more expanded clones.

Assay used: immunoSEQ multiplex PCR; TCRdb lists only in-frame clones, some missing. The table includes approximately 74,000 clones, 90% detected once. Turning to this clone: Its antigen is as yet unknown.

V lost 4 bases to trimming and J lost 7 bases, with 14 bases between them. Germline V gives CDR1 SGHVS, CDR2 FNYEAQ. The CDR3 is 14 amino acids. The sample consisted of CD4+ or CD8+ T cells sorted from blood, taken in a trial of the OX40 agonist ivuxolimab. The clonotype comes from an adult with an advanced solid tumor such as melanoma, head and neck, liver or kidney cancer. The rearrangement joins TRBV7-6 to TRBJ1-5, with D perhaps matching TRBD1 (5 bases). CDR3 DNA sequence: TGTGCCAGCAGCTCGCTCCAGGGCCGGCAGCCCCAGCATTTT. It translates to CASSSLQGRQPQHF.